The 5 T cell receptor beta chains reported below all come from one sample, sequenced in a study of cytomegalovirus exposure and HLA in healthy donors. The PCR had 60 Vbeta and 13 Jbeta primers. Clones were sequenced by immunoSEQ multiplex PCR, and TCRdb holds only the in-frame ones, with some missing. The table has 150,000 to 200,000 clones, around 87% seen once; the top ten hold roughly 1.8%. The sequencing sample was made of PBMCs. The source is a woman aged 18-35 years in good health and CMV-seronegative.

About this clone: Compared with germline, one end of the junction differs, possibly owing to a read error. Here the CDR3 reads CASSLARDRVLPGGLFF. CDR3 nucleotide sequence: TGTGCCAGCAGTTTAGCCCGGGACAGGGTCCTCCCCGGGGGGCTGTTTTTT. The chain carries TRBV28 and TRBJ2-2; TRBD1 agrees at 9 bases. Germline V gene sequence: CDR1 MDHEN, CDR2 SYDVKM. The CDR3 is 17 amino acids.

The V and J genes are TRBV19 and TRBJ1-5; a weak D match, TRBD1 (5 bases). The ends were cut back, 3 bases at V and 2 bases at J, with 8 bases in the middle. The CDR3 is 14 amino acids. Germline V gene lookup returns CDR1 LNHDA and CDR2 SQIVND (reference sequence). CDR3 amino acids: CASSMGPGNQPQHF. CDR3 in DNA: TGTGCCAGTAGTATGGGGCCAGGCAATCAGCCCCAGCATTTT.

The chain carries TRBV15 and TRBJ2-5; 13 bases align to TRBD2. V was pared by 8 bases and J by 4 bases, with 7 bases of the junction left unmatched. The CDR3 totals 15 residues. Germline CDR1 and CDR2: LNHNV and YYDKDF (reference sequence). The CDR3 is CATGGTSGVRETQYF. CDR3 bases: TGTGCCACCGGAGGGACTAGCGGGGTTCGAGAGACCCAGTACTTC.

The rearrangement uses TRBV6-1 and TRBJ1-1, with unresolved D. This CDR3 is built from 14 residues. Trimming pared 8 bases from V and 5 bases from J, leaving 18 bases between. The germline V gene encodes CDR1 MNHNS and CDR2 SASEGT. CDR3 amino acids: CASYGIRQRTEAFF. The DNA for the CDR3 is TGTGCCAGCTACGGGATTCGACAAAGAACTGAAGCTTTCTTT.

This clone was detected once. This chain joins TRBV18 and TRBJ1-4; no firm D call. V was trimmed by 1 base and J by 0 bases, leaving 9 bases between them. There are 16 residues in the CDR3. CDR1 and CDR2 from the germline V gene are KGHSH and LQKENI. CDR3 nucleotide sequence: TGTGCCAGCTCACCACGAGATTTAGCAACTAATGAAAAACTGTTTTTT. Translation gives CASSPRDLATNEKLFF.